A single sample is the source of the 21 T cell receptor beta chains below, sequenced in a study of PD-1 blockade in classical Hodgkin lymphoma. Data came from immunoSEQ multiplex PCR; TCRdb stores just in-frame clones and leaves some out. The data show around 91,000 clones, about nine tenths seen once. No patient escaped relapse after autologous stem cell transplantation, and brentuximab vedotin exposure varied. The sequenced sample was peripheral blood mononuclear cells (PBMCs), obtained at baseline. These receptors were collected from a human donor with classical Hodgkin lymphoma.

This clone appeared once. CDR3 in amino acids: CASSGRLNYGYTF. The CDR3 nucleotides read TGTGCCAGCAGTGGAAGGCTTAACTATGGCTACACCTTC. The chain is built from TRBV28 and TRBJ1-2; D is ambiguous. CDR1 and CDR2 (germline): MDHEN, SYDVKM. The CDR3 runs to 13 residues. V gave up 5 bases and J gave up 1 base, with 8 bases separating them.

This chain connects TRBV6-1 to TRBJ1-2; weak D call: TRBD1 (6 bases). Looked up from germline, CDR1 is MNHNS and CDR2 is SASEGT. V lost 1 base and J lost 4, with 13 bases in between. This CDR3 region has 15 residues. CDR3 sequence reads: CASSEDRGGGYGYTF. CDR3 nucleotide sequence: TGTGCCAGCAGTGAAGATCGGGGAGGGGGCTATGGCTACACCTTC.

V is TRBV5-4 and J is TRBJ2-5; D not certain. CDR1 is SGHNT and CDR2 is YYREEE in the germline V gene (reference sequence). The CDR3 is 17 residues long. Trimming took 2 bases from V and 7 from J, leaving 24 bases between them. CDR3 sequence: CASSLKARLDAVVTQYF. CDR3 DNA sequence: TGTGCCAGCAGCTTAAAGGCAAGGCTAGATGCCGTGGTGACCCAGTACTTC.

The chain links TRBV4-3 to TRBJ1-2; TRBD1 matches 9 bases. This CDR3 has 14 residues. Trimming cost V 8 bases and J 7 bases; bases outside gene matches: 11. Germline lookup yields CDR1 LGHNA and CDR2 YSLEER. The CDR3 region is CASQDLQGAPGYTF. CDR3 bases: TGCGCCAGCCAGGATCTACAGGGGGCGCCTGGCTACACCTTC.

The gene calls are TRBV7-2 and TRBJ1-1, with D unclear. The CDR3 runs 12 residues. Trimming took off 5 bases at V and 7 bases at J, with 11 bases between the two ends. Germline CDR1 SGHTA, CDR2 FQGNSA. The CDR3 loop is CASSQYRGEAFF. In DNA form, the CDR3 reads TGTGCCAGCAGCCAGTACCGGGGTGAAGCTTTCTTT.

The CDR3 loop is CASSQGRGREQYF. The CDR3 DNA sequence: TGCGCCAGCAGCCAAGGACGGGGCCGCGAGCAGTACTTC. The chain carries TRBV4-1 and TRBJ2-7, with D perhaps being TRBD1 or TRBD2 (5 bases each). The CDR3 totals 13 residues. The germline CDR1 and CDR2 sequences are MGHRA and YSYEKL. V was cut by 1 base and J by 6 bases, with 10 bases left in between.

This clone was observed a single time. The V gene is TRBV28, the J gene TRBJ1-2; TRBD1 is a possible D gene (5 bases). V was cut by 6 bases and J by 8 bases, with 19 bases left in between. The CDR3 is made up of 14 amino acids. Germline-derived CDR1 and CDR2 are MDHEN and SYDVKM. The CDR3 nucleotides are TGTGCCAGCAGCCTGACAGTGTTAGGTAGCGGCTACACCTTC. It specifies CASSLTVLGSGYTF.

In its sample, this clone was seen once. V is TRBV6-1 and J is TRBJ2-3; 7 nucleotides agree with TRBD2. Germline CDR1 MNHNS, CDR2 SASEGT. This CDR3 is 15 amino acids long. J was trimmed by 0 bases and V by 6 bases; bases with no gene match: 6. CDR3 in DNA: TGTGCCAGCAGCACAGCGGGAATAAGCACAGATACGCAGTATTTT. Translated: CASSTAGISTDTQYF.

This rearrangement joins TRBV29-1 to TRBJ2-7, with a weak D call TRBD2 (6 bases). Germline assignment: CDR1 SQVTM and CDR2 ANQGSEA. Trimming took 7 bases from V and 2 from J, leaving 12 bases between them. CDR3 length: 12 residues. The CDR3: CSAGGPPYEQYF. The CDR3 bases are TGCAGCGCCGGGGGTCCTCCCTACGAGCAGTACTTC.

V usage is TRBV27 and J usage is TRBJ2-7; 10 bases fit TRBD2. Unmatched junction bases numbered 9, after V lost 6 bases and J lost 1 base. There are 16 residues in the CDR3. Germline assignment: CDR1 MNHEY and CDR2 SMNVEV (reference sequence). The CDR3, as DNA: TGTGCCAGCAGCATATCCACTAGCGGGACATCCTACGAGCAGTACTTC. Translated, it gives CASSISTSGTSYEQYF.

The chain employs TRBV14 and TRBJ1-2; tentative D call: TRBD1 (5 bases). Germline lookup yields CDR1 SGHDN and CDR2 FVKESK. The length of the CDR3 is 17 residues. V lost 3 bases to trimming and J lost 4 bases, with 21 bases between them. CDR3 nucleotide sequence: TGTGCCAGCAGCCAGACAGCCCTCGACCCCGCCTTCTATGGCTACACCTTC. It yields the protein CASSQTALDPAFYGYTF.

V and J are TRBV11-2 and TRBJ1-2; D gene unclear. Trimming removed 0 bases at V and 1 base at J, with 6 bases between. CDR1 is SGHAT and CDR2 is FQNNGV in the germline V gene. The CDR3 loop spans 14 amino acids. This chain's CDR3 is CASSLDHLNYGYTF. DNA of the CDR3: TGTGCCAGCAGCTTAGATCACCTTAACTATGGCTACACCTTC. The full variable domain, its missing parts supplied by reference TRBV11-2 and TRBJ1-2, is EAGVAQSPRYKIIEKRQSVAFWCNPISGHATLYWYQQILGQGPKLLIQFQNNGVVDDSQLPKDRFSAERLKGVDSTLKIQPAKLEDSAVYLCASSLDHLNYGYTFGSGTRLTVV.

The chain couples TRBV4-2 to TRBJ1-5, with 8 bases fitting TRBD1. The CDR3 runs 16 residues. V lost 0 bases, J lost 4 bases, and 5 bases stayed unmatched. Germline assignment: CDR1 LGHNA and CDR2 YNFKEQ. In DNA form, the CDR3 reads TGTGCCAGCAGCCAAGATGGACAGGGAAAGAATCAGCCCCAGCATTTT. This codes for CASSQDGQGKNQPQHF.

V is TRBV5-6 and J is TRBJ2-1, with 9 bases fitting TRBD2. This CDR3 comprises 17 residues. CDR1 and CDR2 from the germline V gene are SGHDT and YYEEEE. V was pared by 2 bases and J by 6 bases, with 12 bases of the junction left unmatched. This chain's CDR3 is CASSFYIGTSRGNEQFF. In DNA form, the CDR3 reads TGTGCCAGCAGCTTTTATATAGGGACTAGCAGGGGCAATGAGCAGTTCTTC.

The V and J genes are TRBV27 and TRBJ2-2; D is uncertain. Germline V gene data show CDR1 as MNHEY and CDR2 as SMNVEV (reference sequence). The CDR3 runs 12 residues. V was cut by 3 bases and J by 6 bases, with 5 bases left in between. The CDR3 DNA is TGTGCCAGCAGTTTGCGTGCCGGGGAGCTGTTTTTT. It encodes CASSLRAGELFF.

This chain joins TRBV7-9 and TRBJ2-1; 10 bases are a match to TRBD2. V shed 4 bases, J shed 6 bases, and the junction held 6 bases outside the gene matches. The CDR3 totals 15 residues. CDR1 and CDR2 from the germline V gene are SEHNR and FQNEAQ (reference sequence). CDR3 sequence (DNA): TGTGCCAGCAGCTCACGGACTAGCGGAGGCAATGAGCAGTTCTTC. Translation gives CASSSRTSGGNEQFF.

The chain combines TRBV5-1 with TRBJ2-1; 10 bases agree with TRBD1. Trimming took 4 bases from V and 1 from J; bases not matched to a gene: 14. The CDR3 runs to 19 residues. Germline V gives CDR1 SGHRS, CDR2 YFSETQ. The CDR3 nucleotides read TGCGCCAGCAGCCGACAGCCGGGACAGGGGCTCCCTTCCTACAATGAGCAGTTCTTC. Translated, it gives CASSRQPGQGLPSYNEQFF.

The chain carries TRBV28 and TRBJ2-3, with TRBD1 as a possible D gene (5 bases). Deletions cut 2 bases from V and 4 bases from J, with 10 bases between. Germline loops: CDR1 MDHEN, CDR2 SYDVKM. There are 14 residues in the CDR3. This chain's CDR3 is CASSLTAGSDTQYF. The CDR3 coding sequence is TGTGCCAGCAGTTTAACTGCAGGGTCAGATACGCAGTATTTT.

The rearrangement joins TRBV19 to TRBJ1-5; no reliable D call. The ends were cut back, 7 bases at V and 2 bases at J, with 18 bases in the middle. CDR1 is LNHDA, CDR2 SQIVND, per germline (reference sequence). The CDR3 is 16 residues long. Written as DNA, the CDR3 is TGTGCCAGTACTCCACCGGGAGGATCTGGCAATCAGCCCCAGCATTTT. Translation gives CASTPPGGSGNQPQHF.

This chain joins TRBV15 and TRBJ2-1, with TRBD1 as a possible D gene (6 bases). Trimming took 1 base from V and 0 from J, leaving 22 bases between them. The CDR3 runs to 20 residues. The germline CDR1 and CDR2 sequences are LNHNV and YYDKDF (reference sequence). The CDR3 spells CATSRGPHREVWGSYNEQFF. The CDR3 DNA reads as TGTGCCACCAGCAGAGGACCGCACAGGGAAGTCTGGGGCTCCTACAATGAGCAGTTCTTC.

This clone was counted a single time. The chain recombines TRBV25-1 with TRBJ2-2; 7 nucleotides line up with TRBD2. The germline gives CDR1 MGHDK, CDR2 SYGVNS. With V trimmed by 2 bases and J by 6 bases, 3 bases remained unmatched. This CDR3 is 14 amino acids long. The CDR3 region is CASSEGRAAGELFF. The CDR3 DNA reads TGTGCCAGCAGTGAAGGGAGGGCGGCCGGGGAGCTGTTTTTT.